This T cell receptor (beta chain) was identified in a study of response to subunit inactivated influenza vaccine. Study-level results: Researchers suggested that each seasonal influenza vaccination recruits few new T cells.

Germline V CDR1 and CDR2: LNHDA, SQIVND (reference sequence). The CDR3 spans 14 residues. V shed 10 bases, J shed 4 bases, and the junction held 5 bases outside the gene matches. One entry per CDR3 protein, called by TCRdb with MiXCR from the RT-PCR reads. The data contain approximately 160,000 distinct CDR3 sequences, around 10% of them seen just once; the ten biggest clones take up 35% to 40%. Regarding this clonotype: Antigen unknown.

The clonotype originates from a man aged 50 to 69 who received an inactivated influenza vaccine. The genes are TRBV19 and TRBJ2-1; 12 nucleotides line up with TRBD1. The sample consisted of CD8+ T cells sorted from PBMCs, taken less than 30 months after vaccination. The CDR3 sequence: CATGQGALYNEQFF. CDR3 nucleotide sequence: TGTGCCACGGGACAGGGGGCGTTATACAATGAGCAGTTCTTC.